This TCR beta chain appears in the sequencing data of a study of cytomegalovirus exposure and HLA in healthy donors. The PCR used 60 Vbeta and 13 Jbeta primers. The data were produced by immunoSEQ multiplex PCR, yet TCRdb's version contains in-frame clones alone and is incomplete. Counted here are roughly 180,000 clones, roughly 78% occurring once; the ten biggest clones make up approximately 2%. Germline V gene data show CDR1 as ENHRY and CDR2 as SYGVKD. CDR3 length equals 17 residues. J was trimmed by 0 bases and V by 2 bases; bases with no gene match: 9. What was sequenced was PBMCs. The sequence was collected from a woman younger than 45 in good health and CMV-seronegative. The chain recombines TRBV10-3 with TRBJ1-2; TRBD1 agrees at 7 bases. CDR3 sequence: CAISELGQMNPNYGYTF. Here the CDR3 DNA reads TGTGCCATCAGTGAGCTGGGACAGATGAACCCTAACTATGGCTACACCTTC.